This record concerns one T cell receptor beta chain sequence. Its target is unknown. The source of the sample is a study of T cells after yellow fever vaccination. General observations from the study: Clonotypes found in both CD4 and CD8 compartments made up a small share. A faster peak, day 5 versus 15, was reached by the weaker secondary response.

A universal primer site and UMIs were added as TCR cDNA was made by 5'RACE template switching. TCRdb recomputed calls from the 5' RACE reads with MiXCR, one row per CDR3 protein. This sample has about 230,000 distinct CDR3 sequences; roughly 6.2% occur once, and the top ten carry 0.8% to 1.2%. V lost 6 bases and J lost 3, with 8 bases in between. Germline V gives CDR1 SQVTM, CDR2 ANQGSEA. CDR3 size: 11 residues. The sample consisted of CD4+ T cells sorted from PBMCs, taken on the day of the yellow fever booster vaccination. The V gene is TRBV29-1, the J gene TRBJ2-5; no firm D call. The TCR sequence derives from a young man who received the YFV17D yellow fever vaccine. CDR3 DNA: TGCAGCGTCGCCATCGAAGAGACCCAGTACTTC. It codes for CSVAIEETQYF.